These T cell receptor beta chains were read from a single sample in a study of T cell changes during pregnancy in multiple sclerosis. TCRdb's table, derived via immunoSEQ multiplex PCR, lists solely in-frame clones and lacks some. The table includes roughly 100,000 clones, just over 90% detected once. The sample consisted of peripheral blood, taken after pregnancy. The receptor set was obtained from a female donor with multiple sclerosis, enrolled in a pregnancy study. The CDR3 runs from the conserved cysteine through the conserved F or W. Fields, in order: CDR3 DNA, CDR3 protein, clone size, V gene, J gene, D gene. D genes are given only for firm matches. Not every row has a clone size; where given, it reads once, few, many or a size class.

cdr3_nt: TGTGCCAGCCAACGAGTTAGCGGGGGGGCTTTGAATGAGCAGTTCTTC
cdr3_aa: CASQRVSGGALNEQFF
clone_size: NA
v_call: TRBV7-9
j_call: TRBJ2-1
d_call: TRBD2

cdr3_nt: TGTGCCAGCAGTCGGGACAGGATTAATTCACCCCTCCACTTT
cdr3_aa: CASSRDRINSPLHF
clone_size: once
v_call: TRBV6-5
j_call: TRBJ1-6
d_call: TRBD1

cdr3_nt: TGTGCCAGCAGCTTAGTGCAGGGCCTCCAAGAGACCCAGTACTTC
cdr3_aa: CASSLVQGLQETQYF
clone_size: NA
v_call: TRBV7-2
j_call: TRBJ2-5
d_call: NA

cdr3_nt: TGTGCCACCAGCAGTATGAGCACAGATACGCAGTATTTT
cdr3_aa: CATSSMSTDTQYF
clone_size: NA
v_call: TRBV15
j_call: TRBJ2-3
d_call: NA

cdr3_nt: TGTGCCTGGAGTTTCAGGGGGCAGACAATCTATGGCTACACCTTC
cdr3_aa: CAWSFRGQTIYGYTF
clone_size: NA
v_call: TRBV30
j_call: TRBJ1-2
d_call: TRBD1

cdr3_nt: TGTGCCTGGAGGGACAGGCTCTATGGCTACACCTTC
cdr3_aa: CAWRDRLYGYTF
clone_size: NA
v_call: TRBV30
j_call: TRBJ1-2
d_call: TRBD1

cdr3_nt: TGTGCCAGTGCTGGGATTAGCGGGGCGAAACAAGAGACCCAGTACTTC
cdr3_aa: CASAGISGAKQETQYF
clone_size: NA
v_call: TRBV7-8
j_call: TRBJ2-5
d_call: TRBD2

cdr3_nt: TGTGCCAGCAGCTTGGCCGCAGGGGCCCTCACTGAAGCTTTCTTT
cdr3_aa: CASSLAAGALTEAFF
clone_size: NA
v_call: TRBV5-8
j_call: TRBJ1-1
d_call: NA

cdr3_nt: TGCGCCAGCAGCTCAACAGGGTCTGCTGGAAACACCATATATTTT
cdr3_aa: CASSSTGSAGNTIYF
clone_size: NA
v_call: TRBV5-1
j_call: TRBJ1-3
d_call: NA

cdr3_nt: TGTGCCAGTAAAAATCTTGTAGGGAAGGGAGGCACTGAAGCTTTCTTT
cdr3_aa: CASKNLVGKGGTEAFF
clone_size: NA
v_call: TRBV19
j_call: TRBJ1-1
d_call: NA

cdr3_nt: TGCAGCGGGGGCTGGTCGAACACTGAAGCTTTCTTT
cdr3_aa: CSGGWSNTEAFF
clone_size: NA
v_call: TRBV29-1
j_call: TRBJ1-1
d_call: NA

cdr3_nt: TGCGCCAGCAGTGAGTCAGGGGGCGCGGTCCCCGGGGAGCTGTTTTTT
cdr3_aa: CASSESGGAVPGELFF
clone_size: NA
v_call: TRBV10-1
j_call: TRBJ2-2
d_call: TRBD1

cdr3_nt: TGCGCCAGCAGCCCCCTGGAGCGGGGGGGGGAAGATACGCAGTATTTT
cdr3_aa: CASSPLERGGEDTQYF
clone_size: NA
v_call: TRBV4-1
j_call: TRBJ2-3
d_call: TRBD2

cdr3_nt: TGTGCCAGCAGCCCAGGGACAGGCTCTTCCTACGAGCAGTACTTC
cdr3_aa: CASSPGTGSSYEQYF
clone_size: NA
v_call: TRBV9
j_call: TRBJ2-7
d_call: TRBD1

cdr3_nt: TGCGCCAGCAGCCAAGAAATAACAGGGGACGAGCAGTACTTC
cdr3_aa: CASSQEITGDEQYF
clone_size: NA
v_call: TRBV4-1
j_call: TRBJ2-7
d_call: TRBD1

cdr3_nt: TGTGCCAGCAGCTGGGGACAGAACACTGAAGCTTTCTTT
cdr3_aa: CASSWGQNTEAFF
clone_size: NA
v_call: TRBV7-9
j_call: TRBJ1-1
d_call: NA

cdr3_nt: TGCGCCAGCACAGGGAGCGGGACCGGGGAGCTGTTTTTT
cdr3_aa: CASTGSGTGELFF
clone_size: NA
v_call: TRBV5-1
j_call: TRBJ2-2
d_call: NA

cdr3_nt: TGTGCCAGCAGCCCATGGACTAGCGGGGGCCAAGATACGCAGTATTTT
cdr3_aa: CASSPWTSGGQDTQYF
clone_size: once
v_call: TRBV7-6
j_call: TRBJ2-3
d_call: TRBD2

cdr3_nt: TGTGCCAGCAGCCTCCACACAGGGGTACGTAACACTGAAGCTTTCTTT
cdr3_aa: CASSLHTGVRNTEAFF
clone_size: few
v_call: TRBV5-5
j_call: TRBJ1-1
d_call: TRBD1

cdr3_nt: TGCGCCAGCAGTGTATCGCAGGCCGACCTCTCCTACAATGAGCAGTTCTTC
cdr3_aa: CASSVSQADLSYNEQFF
clone_size: NA
v_call: TRBV10-2
j_call: TRBJ2-1
d_call: NA

cdr3_nt: TGCGCCAGCACCACTCAAAGGGGAGGTAGCACTGAAGCTTTCTTT
cdr3_aa: CASTTQRGGSTEAFF
clone_size: NA
v_call: TRBV5-1
j_call: TRBJ1-1
d_call: NA

cdr3_nt: TGTGCCAGCAGCAAGGACAGGGGAGCGGATGGCTACACCTTC
cdr3_aa: CASSKDRGADGYTF
clone_size: NA
v_call: TRBV13
j_call: TRBJ1-2
d_call: TRBD1

cdr3_nt: TGTGCCACCAGCACGGCTAGCGGGCCCCAAGAGACCCAGTACTTC
cdr3_aa: CATSTASGPQETQYF
clone_size: NA
v_call: TRBV15
j_call: TRBJ2-5
d_call: TRBD2

cdr3_nt: TGTGCCAGCAGTGTAGGGACTAGCGGGGGGTCCTACGAGCAGTACTTC
cdr3_aa: CASSVGTSGGSYEQYF
clone_size: NA
v_call: TRBV2
j_call: TRBJ2-7
d_call: TRBD2

cdr3_nt: TGTGCCAGCAGCTTCCGACAGGATACGCAGTATTTT
cdr3_aa: CASSFRQDTQYF
clone_size: NA
v_call: TRBV7-9
j_call: TRBJ2-3
d_call: NA

cdr3_nt: TGTGCCAGCAGCTTATCTCTAGGAAAACTGTTTTTT
cdr3_aa: CASSLSLGKLFF
clone_size: few
v_call: TRBV5-6
j_call: TRBJ1-4
d_call: NA